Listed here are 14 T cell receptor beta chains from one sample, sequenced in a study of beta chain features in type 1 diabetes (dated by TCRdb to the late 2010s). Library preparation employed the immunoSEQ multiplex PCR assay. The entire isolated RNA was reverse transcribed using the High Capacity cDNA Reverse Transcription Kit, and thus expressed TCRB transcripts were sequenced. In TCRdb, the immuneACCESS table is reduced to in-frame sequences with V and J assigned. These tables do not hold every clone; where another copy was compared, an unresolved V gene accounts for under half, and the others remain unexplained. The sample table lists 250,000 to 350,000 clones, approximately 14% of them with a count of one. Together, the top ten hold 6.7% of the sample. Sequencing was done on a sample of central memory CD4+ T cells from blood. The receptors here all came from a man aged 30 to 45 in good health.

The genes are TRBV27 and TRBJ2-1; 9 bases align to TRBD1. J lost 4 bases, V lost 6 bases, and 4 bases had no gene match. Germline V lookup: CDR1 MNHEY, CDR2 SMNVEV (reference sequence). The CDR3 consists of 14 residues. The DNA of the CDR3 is TGTGCCAGCAGGGCCGGGACAGGGTACAATGAGCAGTTCTTC. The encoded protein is CASRAGTGYNEQFF.

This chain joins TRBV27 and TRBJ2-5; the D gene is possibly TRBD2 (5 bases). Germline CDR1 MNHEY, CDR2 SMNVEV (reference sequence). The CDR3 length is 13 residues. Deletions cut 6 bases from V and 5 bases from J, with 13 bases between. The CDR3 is CASRARLSETQYF. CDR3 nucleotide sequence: TGTGCCAGCAGGGCAAGACTATCGGAGACCCAGTACTTC.

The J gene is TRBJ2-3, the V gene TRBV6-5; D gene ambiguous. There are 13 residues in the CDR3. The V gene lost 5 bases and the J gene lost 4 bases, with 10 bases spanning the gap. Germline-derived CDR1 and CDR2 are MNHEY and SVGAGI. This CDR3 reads CASSPYRADTQYF. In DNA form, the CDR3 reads TGTGCCAGCAGTCCCTATAGAGCAGATACGCAGTATTTT.

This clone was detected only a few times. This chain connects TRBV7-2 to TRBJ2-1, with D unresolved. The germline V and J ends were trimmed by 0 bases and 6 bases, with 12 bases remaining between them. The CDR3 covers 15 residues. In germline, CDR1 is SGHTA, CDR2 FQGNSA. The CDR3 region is CASSLAGRFGNEQFF. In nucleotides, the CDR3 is TGTGCCAGCAGCTTAGCGGGAAGATTTGGCAATGAGCAGTTCTTC.

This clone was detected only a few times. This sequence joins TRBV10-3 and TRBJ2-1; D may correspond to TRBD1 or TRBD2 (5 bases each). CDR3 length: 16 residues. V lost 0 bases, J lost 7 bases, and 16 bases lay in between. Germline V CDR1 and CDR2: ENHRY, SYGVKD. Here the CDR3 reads CAISESQGGGSNEQFF. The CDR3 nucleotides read TGTGCCATCAGTGAGTCGCAGGGTGGGGGATCAAATGAGCAGTTCTTC.

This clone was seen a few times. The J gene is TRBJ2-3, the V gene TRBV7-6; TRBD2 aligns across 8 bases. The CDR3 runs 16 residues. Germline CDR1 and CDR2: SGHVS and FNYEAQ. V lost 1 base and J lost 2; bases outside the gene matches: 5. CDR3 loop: CASSLGAGVITDTQYF. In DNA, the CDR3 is TGTGCCAGCAGCTTAGGAGCGGGGGTTATCACAGATACGCAGTATTTT.

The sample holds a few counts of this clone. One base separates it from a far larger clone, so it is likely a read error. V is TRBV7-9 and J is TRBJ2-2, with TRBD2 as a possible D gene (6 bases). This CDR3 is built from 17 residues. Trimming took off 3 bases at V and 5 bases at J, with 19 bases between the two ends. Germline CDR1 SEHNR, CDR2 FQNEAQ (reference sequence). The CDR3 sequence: CASSLDAVTRLTGELFF. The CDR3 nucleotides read TGTGCCAGCAGCTTGGACGCCGTGACTAGACTTACCGGGGAGCTGTTTTTT.

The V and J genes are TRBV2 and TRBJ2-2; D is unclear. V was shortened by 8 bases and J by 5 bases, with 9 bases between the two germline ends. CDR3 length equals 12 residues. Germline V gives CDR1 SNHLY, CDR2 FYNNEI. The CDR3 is CASLTPTGELFF. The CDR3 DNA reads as TGTGCCAGCCTCACCCCAACCGGGGAGCTGTTTTTT.

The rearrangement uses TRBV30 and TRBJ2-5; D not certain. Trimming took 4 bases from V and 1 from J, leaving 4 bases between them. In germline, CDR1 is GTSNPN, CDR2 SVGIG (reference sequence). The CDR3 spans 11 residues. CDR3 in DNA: TGTGCCTGGACAGCCCAAGAGACCCAGTACTTC. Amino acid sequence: CAWTAQETQYF. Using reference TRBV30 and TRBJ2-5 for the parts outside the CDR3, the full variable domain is SQTIHQWPATLVQPVGSPLSLECTVEGTSNPNLYWYRQAAGRGLQLLFYSVGIGQISSEVPQNLSASRPQDRQFILSSKKLLLSDSGFYLCAWTAQETQYFGPGTRLLVL.

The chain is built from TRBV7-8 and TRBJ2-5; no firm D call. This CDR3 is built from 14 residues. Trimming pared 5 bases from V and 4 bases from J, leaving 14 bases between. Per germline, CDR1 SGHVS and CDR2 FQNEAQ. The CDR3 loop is CASSRTLSPETQYF. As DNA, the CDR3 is TGTGCCAGCAGCCGGACCCTCTCCCCAGAGACCCAGTACTTC.

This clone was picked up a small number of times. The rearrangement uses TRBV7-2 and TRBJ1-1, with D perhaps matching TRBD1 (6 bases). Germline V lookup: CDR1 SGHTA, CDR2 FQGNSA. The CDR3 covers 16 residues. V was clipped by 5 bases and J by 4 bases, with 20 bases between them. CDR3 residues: CASSNRVTAMGTEAFF. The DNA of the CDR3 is TGTGCCAGCAGCAACAGGGTTACAGCTATGGGCACTGAAGCTTTCTTT. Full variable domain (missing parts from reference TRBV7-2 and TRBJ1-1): GAGVSQSPSNKVTEKGKDVELRCDPISGHTALYWYRQSLGQGLEFLIYFQGNSAPDKSGLPSDRFSAERTGGSVSTLTIQRTQQEDSAVYLCASSNRVTAMGTEAFFGQGTRLTVV.

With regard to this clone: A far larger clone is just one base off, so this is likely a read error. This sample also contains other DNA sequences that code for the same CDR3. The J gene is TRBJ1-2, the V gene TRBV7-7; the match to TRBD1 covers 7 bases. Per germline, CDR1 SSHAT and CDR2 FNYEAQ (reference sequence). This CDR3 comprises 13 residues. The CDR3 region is CASSLDGKGAAYF. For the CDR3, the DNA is TGTGCCAGCAGCCTGGATGGGAAGGGGGCTGCCTACTTC.

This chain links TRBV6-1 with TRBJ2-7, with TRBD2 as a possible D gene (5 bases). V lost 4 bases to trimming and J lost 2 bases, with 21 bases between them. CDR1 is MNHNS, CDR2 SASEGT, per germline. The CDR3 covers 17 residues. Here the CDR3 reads CASSGGVGITAAYEQYV. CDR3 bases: TGTGCCAGCAGTGGGGGAGTCGGGATCACGGCGGCCTACGAGCAGTACGTC.

CDR3 residues: CASSLGLSNLNTEAFF. CDR3 sequence (DNA): TGTGCCAGCAGCTTAGGGCTGTCGAACTTGAACACTGAAGCTTTCTTT. The J gene is TRBJ1-1, the V gene TRBV7-2; D is unclear. Germline values: CDR1 SGHTA, CDR2 FQGNSA. Trimming pared 1 base from V and 0 bases from J, leaving 12 bases between. The CDR3 loop spans 16 amino acids.